The T cell receptor (beta chain) under discussion was sequenced for a study of shared clonotypes between healthy human individuals. Assay used: immunoSEQ multiplex PCR; TCRdb lists only in-frame clones, some missing. This sample has over 2 million clones, with under 95% found just once. Losses at the gene ends were 1 base for V and 6 bases for J; bases not matched to a gene: 3. Germline lookup yields CDR1 SNHLY and CDR2 FYNNEI. The CDR3 is made up of 15 amino acids. The sample was naive CD4+ T cells from PBMCs. Described subset: CD45RA+ positively selected. The clonotype originates from a man aged 18 to 29 in good health. Some clones in this sample may be carry-over from other donors' samples. V gene TRBV2 combines with J gene TRBJ2-2; 9 nucleotides align to TRBD2. CDR3 DNA: TGTGCCAGCAGTGAAGGGGGACTAGCCGCCGGGGAGCTGTTTTTT. Protein: CASSEGGLAAGELFF. Filled out from reference TRBV2 and TRBJ2-2, the complete variable domain reads EPEVTQTPSHQVTQMGQEVILRCVPISNHLYFYWYRQILGQKVEFLVSFYNNEISEKSEIFDDQFSVERPDGSNFTLKIRSTKLEDSAMYFCASSEGGLAAGELFFGEGSRLTVL.